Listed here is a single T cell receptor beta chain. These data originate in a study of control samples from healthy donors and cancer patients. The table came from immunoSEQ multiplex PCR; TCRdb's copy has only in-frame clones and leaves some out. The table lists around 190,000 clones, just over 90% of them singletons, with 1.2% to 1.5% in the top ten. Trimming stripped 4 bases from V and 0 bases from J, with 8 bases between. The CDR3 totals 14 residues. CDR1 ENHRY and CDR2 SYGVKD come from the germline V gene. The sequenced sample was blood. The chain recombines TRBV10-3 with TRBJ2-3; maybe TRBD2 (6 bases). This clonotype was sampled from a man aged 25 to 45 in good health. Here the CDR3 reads CAISAGVSTDTQYF. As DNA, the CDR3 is TGTGCCATCAGTGCGGGGGTTAGCACAGATACGCAGTATTTT.